This T cell receptor beta chain was sequenced in a study of human T cells and chemical hapten exposure (dated by TCRdb to the early 2020s). Describing the broader study: For sensitization, 2% DPC in acetone was applied to an approximately 2 cm by approximately 2 cm area of upper inner arm skin. Alopecia areata with under or over 50% scalp involvement, alopecia totalis and alopecia universalis were represented in the patient cohort, which was mostly female. Blood for TCR sequencing was provided by twenty-nine alopecia patients at one to four time points (pre-sensitization, 2, 6 and 24 weeks). Throughout the approximately 24-week study period, patients were also given weekly therapeutic DPC doses on the scalp. Patch tests used Finn chambers with 0.01% DPC on the upper back, scored after 6 days by International Contact Dermatitis Research Group standards. Blood samples were taken from patients before sensitization (week 0) and then at 2, 6 and about 24 weeks after DPC sensitization. Libraries were combined into a pool for sequencing, and differences in TCR yield between samples came mainly from small differences in library volumes within the pool. Peripheral blood TCR repertoire changes were tracked in vivo in alopecia patients during primary and secondary sensitization to the hapten diphenylcyclopropenone (DPC).

Broad study findings and their caveats: Significantly more large CDR3 similarity clusters were formed by expanded TCRs than by pre-sensitization or healthy control sets, consistent with antigen-driven responses. A positive correlation was found between the number of PT1 expanded TCRs and patch test score, with significance reached at thresholds 8, 16 and 32 but not 4. Because every patient had alopecia, a presumed autoimmune disease, the patients' immune response might differ from that of healthy individuals. DPC sensitization did not change the number of TCRs with a frequency above 1 in 1000, and there was no evidence of changes in global repertoire structure. After repeated subsampling, the strength of the expansion versus patch-test correlation and the threshold at which it became significant changed.

Reading the label with the study, this specimen's time point is: patch test 1, 2 weeks after DPC sensitization. Sample treatment or condition, as interpreted from the label and publication: therapeutic diphenylcyclopropenone sensitization with weekly scalp DPC. At every patch-test visit, the blood draw took place before the patch test was put on. Patients were considered eligible if aged 18 to 70, diagnosed with alopecia and deemed suitable for DPC therapy, and patients were excluded if pregnant. Total RNA was isolated from unfractionated whole blood collected in Tempus Blood RNA tubes. The library relied on RACE. Sequencing relied on a NextSeq 500. During library preparation, unique molecular identifiers were attached to individual cDNA molecules so that TCRs could be counted quantitatively and reproducibly. From each blood RNA sample, both TCR alpha and TCR beta chains were sequenced. As for the authors' bioinformatics: The median number of TCRs per sample was over 95,000, ranging from about 20,000 to 750,000. V, J and CDR3 annotation of the TCR reads was performed with the Decombinator software suite. Every sample was subsampled to the same number of TCRs (28,000) for the PS versus PT1 abundance plots. Expanded TCRs were defined as absent before sensitization and observed at least eight times at the 2-week time point. TCRdb trimmed the raw reads at Q25, called clones with MiXCR and kept productive beta chains. Every entry covers one CDR3 protein and lists the most common genes and DNA from its rows. The V and J calls come from TCRdb's annotation, not from the publication. Recorded for this sample are some 70,000 distinct CDR3 sequences; around 30% of them occurred a single time. The ten biggest clones cover nearly 9% of the sample.

Via the germline V gene (reference sequence), CDR1 is DFQATT and CDR2 SNEGSKA. The CDR3 measures 13 amino acids from cysteine to phenylalanine. Only the CDR3 part of the read is kept: 39 bases, read in frame from the first base. V was cut back by 5 bases and J by 1 base, leaving a gap of 11 bases between them. This clonotype was seen more than once but under ten times. Its antigen specificity is not known. Base qualities are not provided; no much larger clone lies one nucleotide away. The V gene is TRBV20-1 and the J gene is TRBJ1-1; a weak D assignment points to TRBD1 (6 bases agree). The source of this sequence is a middle-aged man with alopecia areata. Some clones in this sample may be carry-over from other donors' samples. This specimen was whole blood, taken in connection with sensitization to the hapten diphenylcyclopropenone (DPC). The CDR3 amino acid sequence is: CSAPRTENTEAFF. The sequenced DNA: TGCAGTGCTCCCCGGACAGAGAACACTGAAGCTTTCTTT.